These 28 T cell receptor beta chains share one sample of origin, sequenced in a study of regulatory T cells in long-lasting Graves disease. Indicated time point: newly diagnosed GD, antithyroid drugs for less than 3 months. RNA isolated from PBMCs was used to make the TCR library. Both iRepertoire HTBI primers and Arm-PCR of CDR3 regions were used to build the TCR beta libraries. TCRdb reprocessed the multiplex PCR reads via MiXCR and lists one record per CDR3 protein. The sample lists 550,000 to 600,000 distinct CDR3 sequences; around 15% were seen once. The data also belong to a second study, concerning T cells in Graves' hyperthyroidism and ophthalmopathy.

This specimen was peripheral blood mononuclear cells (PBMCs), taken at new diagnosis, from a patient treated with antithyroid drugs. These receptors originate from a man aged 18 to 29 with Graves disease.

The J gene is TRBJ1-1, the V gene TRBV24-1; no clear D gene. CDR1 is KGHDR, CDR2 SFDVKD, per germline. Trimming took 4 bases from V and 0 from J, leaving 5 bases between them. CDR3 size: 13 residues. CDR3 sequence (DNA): TGTGCCACCAGTGACTCCATGAACACTGAAGCTTTCTTT. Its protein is CATSDSMNTEAFF.

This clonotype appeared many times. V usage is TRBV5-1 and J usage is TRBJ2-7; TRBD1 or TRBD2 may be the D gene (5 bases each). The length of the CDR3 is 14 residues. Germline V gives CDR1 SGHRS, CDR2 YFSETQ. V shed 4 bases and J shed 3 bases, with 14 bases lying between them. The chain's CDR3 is CASSGPGRSYEQYF. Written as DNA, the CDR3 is TGCGCCAGCAGCGGACCGGGACGGAGCTACGAGCAGTACTTC.

The CDR3 sequence: CASSLGRTWDNEQFF. As DNA, the CDR3 is TGTGCCAGCAGCTTAGGGCGGACCTGGGACAATGAGCAGTTCTTC. V is TRBV11-3 and J is TRBJ2-1; no definite D call. This CDR3 comprises 15 residues. Germline loops: CDR1 SGHNT, CDR2 YENEEA. The germline V and J ends were trimmed by 1 base and 5 bases, with 12 bases remaining between them.

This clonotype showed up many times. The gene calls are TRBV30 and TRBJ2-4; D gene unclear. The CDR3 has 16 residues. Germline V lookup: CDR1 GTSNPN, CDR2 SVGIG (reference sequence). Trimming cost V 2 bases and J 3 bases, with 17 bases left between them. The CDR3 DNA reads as TGTGCCTGGAGTATTCGTCAGAACCGAGACAAAAACATTCAGTACTTC. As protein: CAWSIRQNRDKNIQYF.

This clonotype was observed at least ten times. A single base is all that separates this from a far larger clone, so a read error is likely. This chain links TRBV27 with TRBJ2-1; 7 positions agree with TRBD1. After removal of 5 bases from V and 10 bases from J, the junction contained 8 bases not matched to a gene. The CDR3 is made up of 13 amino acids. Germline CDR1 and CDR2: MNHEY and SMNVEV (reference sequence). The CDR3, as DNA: TGTGCCAGCAGTATAGGACAGGCTCGGGAGCAGTTCTTC. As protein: CASSIGQAREQFF.

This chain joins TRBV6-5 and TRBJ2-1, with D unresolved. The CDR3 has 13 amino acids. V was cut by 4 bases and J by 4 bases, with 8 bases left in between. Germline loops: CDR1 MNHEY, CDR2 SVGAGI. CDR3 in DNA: TGTGCCAGCAGTTCATCAGCGTACAATGAGCAGTTCTTC. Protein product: CASSSSAYNEQFF.

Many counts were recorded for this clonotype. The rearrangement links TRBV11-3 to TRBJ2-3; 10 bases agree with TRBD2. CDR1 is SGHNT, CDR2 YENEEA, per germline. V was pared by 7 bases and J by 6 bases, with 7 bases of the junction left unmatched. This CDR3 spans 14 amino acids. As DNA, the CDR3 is TGTGCCAGCACCAGCGGGAGGGGAGGGGATACGCAGTATTTT. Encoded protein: CASTSGRGGDTQYF. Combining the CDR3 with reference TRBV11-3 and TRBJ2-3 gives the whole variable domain EAGVVQSPRYKIIEKKQPVAFWCNPISGHNTLYWYLQNLGQGPELLIRYENEEAVDDSQLPKDRFSAERLKGVDSTLKIQPAELGDSAVYLCASTSGRGGDTQYFGPGTRLTVL.

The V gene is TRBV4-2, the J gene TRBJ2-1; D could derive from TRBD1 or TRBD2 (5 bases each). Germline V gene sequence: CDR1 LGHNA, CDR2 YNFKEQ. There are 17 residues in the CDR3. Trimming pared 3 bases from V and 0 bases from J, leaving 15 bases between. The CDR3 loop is CASSQGEAGSSYNEQFF. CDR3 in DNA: TGTGCCAGCAGCCAGGGAGAGGCAGGGAGCTCCTACAATGAGCAGTTCTTC.

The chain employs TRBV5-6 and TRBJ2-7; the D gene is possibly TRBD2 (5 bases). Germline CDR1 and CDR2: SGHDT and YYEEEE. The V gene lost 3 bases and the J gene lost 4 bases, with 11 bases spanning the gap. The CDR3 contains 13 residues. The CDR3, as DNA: TGTGCCAGCAGCTCCCTCGGGGAATACGAGCAGTACTTC. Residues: CASSSLGEYEQYF.

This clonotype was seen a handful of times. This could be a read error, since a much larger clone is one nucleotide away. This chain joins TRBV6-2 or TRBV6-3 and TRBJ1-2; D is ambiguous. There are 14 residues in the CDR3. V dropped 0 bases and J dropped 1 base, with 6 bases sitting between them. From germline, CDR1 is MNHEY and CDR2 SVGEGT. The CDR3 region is CASSYSVSNYGYTF. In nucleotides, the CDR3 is TGTGCCAGCAGTTACTCGGTCAGTAACTATGGCTACACCTTC.

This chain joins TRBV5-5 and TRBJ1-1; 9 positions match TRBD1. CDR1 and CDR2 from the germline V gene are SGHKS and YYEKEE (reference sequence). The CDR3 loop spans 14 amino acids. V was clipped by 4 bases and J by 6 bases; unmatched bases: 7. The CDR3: CASSRQGESAEAFF. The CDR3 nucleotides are TGTGCCAGCAGCCGACAGGGGGAAAGTGCTGAAGCTTTCTTT.

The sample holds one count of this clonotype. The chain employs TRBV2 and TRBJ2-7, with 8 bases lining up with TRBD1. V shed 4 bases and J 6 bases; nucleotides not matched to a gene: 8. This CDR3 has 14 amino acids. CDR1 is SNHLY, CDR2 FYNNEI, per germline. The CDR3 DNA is TGTGCCAGCAGTGGGCAGGGGGCTCGCGGCGAGCAGTACTTC. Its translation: CASSGQGARGEQYF.

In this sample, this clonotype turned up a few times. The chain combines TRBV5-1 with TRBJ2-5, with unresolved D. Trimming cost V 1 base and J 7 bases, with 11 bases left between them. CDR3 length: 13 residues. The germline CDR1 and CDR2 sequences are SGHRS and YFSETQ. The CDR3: CASSLTDSWTQYF. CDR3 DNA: TGCGCCAGCAGCTTGACCGATTCCTGGACCCAGTACTTC.

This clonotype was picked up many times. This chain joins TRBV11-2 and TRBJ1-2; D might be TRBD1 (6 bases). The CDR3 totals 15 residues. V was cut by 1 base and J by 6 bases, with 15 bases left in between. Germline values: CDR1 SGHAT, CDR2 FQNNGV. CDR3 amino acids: CASSLVRGQQHGYTF. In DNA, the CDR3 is TGTGCCAGCAGCTTAGTTAGGGGACAACAGCATGGCTACACCTTC. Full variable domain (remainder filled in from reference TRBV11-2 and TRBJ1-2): EAGVAQSPRYKIIEKRQSVAFWCNPISGHATLYWYQQILGQGPKLLIQFQNNGVVDDSQLPKDRFSAERLKGVDSTLKIQPAKLEDSAVYLCASSLVRGQQHGYTFGSGTRLTVV.

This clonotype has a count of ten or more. The CDR3 sequence is CATSRGGRTGAFF. CDR3 bases: TGTGCCACCAGCAGAGGCGGCAGGACAGGAGCTTTCTTT. The V and J genes are TRBV15 and TRBJ1-1, with 7 bases that match TRBD1. Germline V gives CDR1 LNHNV, CDR2 YYDKDF (reference sequence). The V gene end was trimmed by 1 base and the J gene end by 10 bases; junction bases not matched to a gene: 6. The CDR3 has 13 amino acids.

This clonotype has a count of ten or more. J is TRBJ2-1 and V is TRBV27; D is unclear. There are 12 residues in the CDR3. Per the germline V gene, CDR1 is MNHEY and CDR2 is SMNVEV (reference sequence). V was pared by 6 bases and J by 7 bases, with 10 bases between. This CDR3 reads CASSLSRNEQFF. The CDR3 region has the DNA TGTGCCAGCAGCTTAAGTCGAAATGAGCAGTTCTTC.

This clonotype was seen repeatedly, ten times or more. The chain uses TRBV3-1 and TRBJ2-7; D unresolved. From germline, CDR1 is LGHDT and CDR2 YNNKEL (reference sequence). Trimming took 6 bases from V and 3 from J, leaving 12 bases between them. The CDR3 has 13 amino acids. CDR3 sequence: CASSPRTNYEQYF. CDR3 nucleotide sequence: TGTGCCAGCAGTCCCAGGACCAACTACGAGCAGTACTTC.

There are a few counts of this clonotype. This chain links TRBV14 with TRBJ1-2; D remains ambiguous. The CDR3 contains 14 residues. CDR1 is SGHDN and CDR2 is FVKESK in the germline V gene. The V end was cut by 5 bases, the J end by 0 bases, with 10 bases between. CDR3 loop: CASSMDGANYGYTF. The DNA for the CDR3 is TGTGCCAGCAGCATGGACGGTGCTAACTATGGCTACACCTTC.

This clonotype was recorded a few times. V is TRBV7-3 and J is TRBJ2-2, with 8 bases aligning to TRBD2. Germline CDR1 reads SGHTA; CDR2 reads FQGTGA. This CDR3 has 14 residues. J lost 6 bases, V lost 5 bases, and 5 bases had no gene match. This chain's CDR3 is CASSPGTRAGELFF. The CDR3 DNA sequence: TGTGCCAGCAGCCCCGGGACTAGAGCCGGGGAGCTGTTTTTT.

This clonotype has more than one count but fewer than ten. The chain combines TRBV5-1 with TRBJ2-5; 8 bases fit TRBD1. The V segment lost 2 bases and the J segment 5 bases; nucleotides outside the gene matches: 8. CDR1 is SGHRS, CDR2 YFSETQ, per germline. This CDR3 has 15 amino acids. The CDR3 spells CASSLQGDGWETQYF. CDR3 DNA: TGCGCCAGCAGCTTACAGGGGGATGGTTGGGAGACCCAGTACTTC.

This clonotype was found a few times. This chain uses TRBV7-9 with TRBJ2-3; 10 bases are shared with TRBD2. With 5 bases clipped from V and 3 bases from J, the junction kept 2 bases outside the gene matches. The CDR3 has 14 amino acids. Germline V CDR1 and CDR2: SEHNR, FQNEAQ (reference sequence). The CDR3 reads CASSTSGITDTQYF. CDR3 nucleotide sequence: TGTGCCAGCAGCACTAGCGGGATTACAGATACGCAGTATTTT.

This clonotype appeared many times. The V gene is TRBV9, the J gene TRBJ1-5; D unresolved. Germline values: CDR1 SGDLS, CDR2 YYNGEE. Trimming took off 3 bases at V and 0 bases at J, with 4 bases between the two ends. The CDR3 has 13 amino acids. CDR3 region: CASSDSSNQPQHF. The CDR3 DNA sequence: TGTGCCAGCAGCGACAGTAGCAATCAGCCCCAGCATTTT.

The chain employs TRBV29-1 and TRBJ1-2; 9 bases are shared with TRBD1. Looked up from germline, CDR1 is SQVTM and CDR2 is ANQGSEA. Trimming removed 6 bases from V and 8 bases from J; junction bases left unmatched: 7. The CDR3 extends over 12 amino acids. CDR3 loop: CSVFGTGRGYTF. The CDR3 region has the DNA TGCAGCGTCTTCGGGACAGGGAGAGGCTACACCTTC.

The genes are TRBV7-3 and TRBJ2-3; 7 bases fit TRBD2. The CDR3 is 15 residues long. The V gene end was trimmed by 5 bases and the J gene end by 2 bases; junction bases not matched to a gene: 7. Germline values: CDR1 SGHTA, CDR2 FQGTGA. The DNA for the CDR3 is TGTGCCAGCAGCCCCAGCGGGGCCATCACAGATACGCAGTATTTT. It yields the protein CASSPSGAITDTQYF.

The CDR3 spells CASSPENFGTGDEKLFF. Written as DNA, the CDR3 is TGTGCCAGCAGCCCGGAAAATTTCGGGACAGGGGATGAAAAACTGTTTTTT. This sequence joins TRBV25-1 and TRBJ1-4, with 10 bases that match TRBD1. With V trimmed by 6 bases and J by 6 bases, 13 bases remained unmatched. CDR1 is MGHDK, CDR2 SYGVNS, per germline. This CDR3 contains 17 residues.

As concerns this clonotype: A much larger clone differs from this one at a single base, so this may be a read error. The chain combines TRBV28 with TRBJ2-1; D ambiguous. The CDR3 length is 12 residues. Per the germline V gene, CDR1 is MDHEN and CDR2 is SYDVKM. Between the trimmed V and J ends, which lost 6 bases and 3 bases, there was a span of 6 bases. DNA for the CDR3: TGTGCCAGCAGCCCAGTCTACAATGAGCAGTTCTTC. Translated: CASSPVYNEQFF.

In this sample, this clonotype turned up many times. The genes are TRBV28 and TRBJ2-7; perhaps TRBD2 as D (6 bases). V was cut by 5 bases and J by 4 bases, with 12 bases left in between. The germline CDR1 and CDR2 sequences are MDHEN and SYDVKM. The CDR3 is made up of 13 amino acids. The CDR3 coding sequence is TGTGCCAGCAGTACCGGGAGCGCTTACGAGCAGTACTTC. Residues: CASSTGSAYEQYF.

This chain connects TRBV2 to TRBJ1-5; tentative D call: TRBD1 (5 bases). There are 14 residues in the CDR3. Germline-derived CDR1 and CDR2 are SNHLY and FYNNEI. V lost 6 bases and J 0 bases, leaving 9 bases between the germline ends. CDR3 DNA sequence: TGTGCCAGCAGGGGGGACTTTAGCAATCAGCCCCAGCATTTT. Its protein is CASRGDFSNQPQHF.